This T cell receptor (beta chain) was captured by sequencing in a study of vaccination effects on CD4 cells after COVID-19. Sequencing used immunoSEQ multiplex PCR; TCRdb keeps in-frame clones, though not all of them. The data show about 35,000 clones, with about four fifths seen just once and less than 1.6% held by the top ten. Before any sequencing was done, the ViraFEST assay used viral peptide pools to expand antigen-specific CD4+ T cells. At the end of about 9 days of culture, CD4+ T cells were isolated. Participants were vaccinated with two doses of either the BNT162b2 or mRNA-1273 vaccine. Culturing of around 1.9 million PBMC per well took place with roughly 10 IU/ml IL-2 and 9 to 10 ug/ml peptides. With regard to this clone: No antigen is known for it.

The CDR3 loop spans 13 amino acids. Germline CDR1 and CDR2: LNHDA and SQIVND (reference sequence). Trimming took off 1 base at V and 4 bases at J, with 7 bases between the two ends. The clonotype originates from a human donor who received a COVID-19 vaccine. Some clones in this sample may be carry-over from other donors' samples. V and J are TRBV19 and TRBJ1-2; D is unresolved. Sequenced material: CD4+ T cells from PBMCs cultured with HCoV-NL63 spike peptides, taken after COVID-19 vaccination. The CDR3 protein is CASSIGGSYGYTF. In DNA, the CDR3 is TGTGCCAGTAGTATAGGGGGTAGCTATGGCTACACCTTC.